The 15 T cell receptor beta chains below come from one sample, sequenced in a study of blood T cell repertoires in COVID-19. TCRdb keeps only in-frame clones here, not all; method: immunoSEQ multiplex PCR. The profile shows around 53,000 clones, roughly nine tenths of them singletons. The sample comprised peripheral blood. Receptors were obtained from a human donor in a cohort sampled during active COVID-19.

This chain links TRBV2 with TRBJ2-7; 8 bases map to TRBD2. CDR3 length equals 14 residues. With V trimmed by 9 bases and J by 0 bases, 7 bases remained unmatched. Germline assignment: CDR1 SNHLY and CDR2 FYNNEI. CDR3 protein: CARPQRGLSYEQYV. The CDR3 DNA is TGTGCCAGACCCCAGCGGGGGCTCTCCTACGAGCAGTACGTC.

The chain employs TRBV4-1 and TRBJ2-2; D is possibly TRBD2 (5 bases). Trimming cost V 0 bases and J 3 bases, with 23 bases left between them. The CDR3 spans 20 residues. CDR1 is MGHRA and CDR2 is YSYEKL in the germline V gene. For the CDR3, the DNA is TGCGCCAGCAGCCAAGATTACATCCTAAAGAGGGTAAAGGACACCGGGGAGCTGTTTTTT. This encodes CASSQDYILKRVKDTGELFF.

J is TRBJ1-6 and V is TRBV2; no firm D call. Germline assignment: CDR1 SNHLY and CDR2 FYNNEI. The CDR3 has 13 residues. The V end lost 4 bases, the J end lost 10 bases, and 11 bases lay between the germline ends. CDR3 in DNA: TGTGCCAGCAGTGTCGGGAATAGCTCACCCCTCCACTTT. This encodes CASSVGNSSPLHF.

The chain is built from TRBV2 and TRBJ1-2, with TRBD1 matching over 9 bases. V lost 10 bases and J lost 6; bases outside the gene matches: 6. Germline CDR1 SNHLY, CDR2 FYNNEI. The CDR3 covers 12 residues. The CDR3 nucleotides read TGTGCCACCCCGGGACAGGGCAATGGCTACACCTTC. It yields the protein CATPGQGNGYTF.

The chain employs TRBV6-1 and TRBJ2-7, with a tentative D call TRBD1 (6 bases). The CDR3 is made up of 16 amino acids. V was shortened by 2 bases and J by 0 bases, with 14 bases between the two germline ends. Per the germline V gene, CDR1 is MNHNS and CDR2 is SASEGT. This CDR3 is CASSERRQGTSYEQYF. The CDR3 region has the DNA TGTGCCAGCAGTGAAAGGCGGCAGGGGACCTCCTACGAGCAGTACTTC.

There are a few counts of this clone. The rearrangement joins TRBV14 to TRBJ1-3; TRBD1 matches 7 bases. J gave up 2 bases and V 0 bases, and 1 base lay outside the gene matches. The CDR3 runs to 15 residues. Looked up from germline, CDR1 is SGHDN and CDR2 is FVKESK. DNA for the CDR3: TGTGCCAGCAGCCAAGATGACAGGGCTGGAAACACCATATATTTT. It is translated as CASSQDDRAGNTIYF.

The V call is TRBV24-1, the J call TRBJ2-1; D not resolved. The germline CDR1 and CDR2 sequences are KGHDR and SFDVKD. Trimming removed 2 bases from V and 6 bases from J, with 10 bases in between. This CDR3 is built from 14 residues. CDR3 nucleotides: TGTGCCACCAGTGATTATGACTCTTCCAATGAGCAGTTCTTC. Translation gives CATSDYDSSNEQFF.

The V and J genes are TRBV6-1 and TRBJ2-3, with D perhaps TRBD2 (6 bases). Per the germline V gene, CDR1 is MNHNS and CDR2 is SASEGT. The CDR3 spans 15 residues. Trimming removed 1 base from V and 2 bases from J, with 10 bases in between. The CDR3 here is CASSEVGGITDTQYF. The CDR3, as DNA: TGTGCCAGCAGTGAAGTAGGCGGGATCACAGATACGCAGTATTTT.

With respect to this clone: This CDR3 is also generated by other DNA sequences in the sample. This chain uses TRBV2 with TRBJ2-7, with 12 nucleotides matching TRBD1. The CDR3 runs 16 residues. The germline gives CDR1 SNHLY, CDR2 FYNNEI. V dropped 6 bases and J dropped 4; count of bases not matched to a gene: 10. CDR3: CASSRIPGQGAYEQYF. The CDR3 region has the DNA TGTGCCAGCAGCCGGATCCCGGGACAGGGGGCTTACGAGCAGTACTTC.

This clone was observed a single time. This chain connects TRBV24-1 to TRBJ1-2; D remains unclear. This CDR3 comprises 11 residues. V lost 10 bases, J lost 6 bases, and 11 bases lay in between. From germline, CDR1 is KGHDR and CDR2 SFDVKD. The CDR3 loop reads CATSRNNGYTF. CDR3 coding DNA: TGTGCCACATCCAGGAACAATGGCTACACCTTC.

The rearrangement links TRBV2 to TRBJ2-7; TRBD1 might be the D (5 bases). This CDR3 has 15 residues. V lost 6 bases and J lost 0, with 15 bases in between. Per germline, CDR1 SNHLY and CDR2 FYNNEI. CDR3 DNA: TGTGCCAGCAGCCGTCAGGGTATATACTCCTACGAGCAGTACTTC. Amino acid sequence: CASSRQGIYSYEQYF.

This sequence joins TRBV19 and TRBJ1-1; TRBD1 agrees at 7 bases. The CDR3 contains 15 residues. Germline CDR1 LNHDA, CDR2 SQIVND (reference sequence). V gave up 5 bases and J gave up 1 base; unmatched junction bases: 7. CDR3 amino acids: CASSAAGGPNTEAFF. CDR3 sequence (DNA): TGTGCCAGTAGTGCTGCAGGGGGTCCGAACACTGAAGCTTTCTTT.

This clone was seen just once. The V and J genes are TRBV2 and TRBJ1-2; D ambiguous. V shed 2 bases and J shed 1 base, with 8 bases lying between them. This CDR3 contains 14 residues. The germline CDR1 and CDR2 sequences are SNHLY and FYNNEI. This CDR3 is CASSESVHNYGYTF. CDR3 nucleotides: TGTGCCAGCAGTGAATCGGTTCATAACTATGGCTACACCTTC.

The V gene is TRBV5-3, the J gene TRBJ2-1; 9 bases fit TRBD2. TRBV5-3 is flagged as an ORF with uncertain function. The CDR3 is 19 residues long. Trimming at V came to 6 bases and at J to 0 bases, leaving 16 bases not matched to a gene. CDR3 DNA sequence: TGTGCCAGAATCGAGCGGGAGGCACCTTTATTGAGCTCCTACAATGAGCAGTTCTTC. Translated, it gives CARIEREAPLLSSYNEQFF.

The gene calls are TRBV19 and TRBJ1-2; no firm D call. CDR3 length: 12 amino acids. Trimming took 10 bases from V and 5 from J, leaving 14 bases between them. The V gene's germline CDR1 is LNHDA and CDR2 SQIVND (reference sequence). Written as DNA, the CDR3 is TGTGCCACCCAAGGGAGGTTATATGGCTACACCTTC. Translated: CATQGRLYGYTF.